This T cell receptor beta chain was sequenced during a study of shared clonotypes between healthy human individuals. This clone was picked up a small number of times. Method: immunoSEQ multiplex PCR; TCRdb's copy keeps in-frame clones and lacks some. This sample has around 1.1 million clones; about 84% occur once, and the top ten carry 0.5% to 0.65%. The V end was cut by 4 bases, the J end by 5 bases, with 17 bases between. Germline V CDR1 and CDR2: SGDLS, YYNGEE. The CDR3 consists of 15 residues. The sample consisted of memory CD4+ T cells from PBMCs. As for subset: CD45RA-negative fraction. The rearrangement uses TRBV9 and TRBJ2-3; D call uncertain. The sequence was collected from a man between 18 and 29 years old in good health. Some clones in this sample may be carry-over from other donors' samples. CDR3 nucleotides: TGTGCCAGCAGCCCCCGTACGCGGAGTGGAGATACGCAGTATTTT. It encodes CASSPRTRSGDTQYF.